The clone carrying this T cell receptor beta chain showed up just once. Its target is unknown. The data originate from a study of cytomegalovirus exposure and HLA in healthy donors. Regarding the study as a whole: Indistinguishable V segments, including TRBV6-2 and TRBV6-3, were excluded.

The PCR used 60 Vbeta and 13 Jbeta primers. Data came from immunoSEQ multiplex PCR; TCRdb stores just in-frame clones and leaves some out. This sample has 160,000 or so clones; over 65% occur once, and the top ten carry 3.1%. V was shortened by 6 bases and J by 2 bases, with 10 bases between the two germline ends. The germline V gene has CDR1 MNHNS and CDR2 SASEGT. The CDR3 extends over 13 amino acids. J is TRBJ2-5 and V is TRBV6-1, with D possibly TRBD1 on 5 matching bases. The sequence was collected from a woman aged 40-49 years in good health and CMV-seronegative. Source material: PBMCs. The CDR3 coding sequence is TGTGCCAGCAGGGGGCATCTTCAAGAGACCCAGTACTTC. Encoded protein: CASRGHLQETQYF.